Sequencing of this T cell receptor beta chain was carried out in a study of blood T cell repertoires in COVID-19. Study details: PBMCs, B-cell-depleted T cells, or T cells provided the cDNA or gDNA that made up the material.

TCRdb's table, derived via immunoSEQ multiplex PCR, lists solely in-frame clones and lacks some. The sample records approximately 240,000 clones, approximately 83% being singletons. Germline values: CDR1 LGHDT, CDR2 YNNKEL (reference sequence). The trim removed 2 bases at V and 5 bases at J, leaving 8 bases unmatched. This CDR3 is 15 amino acids long. What was sequenced was peripheral blood. The sequence was collected from a woman in her 30s with COVID-19, enrolled during active disease. The rearrangement uses TRBV3-1 (or the pseudogene TRBV3-2) and TRBJ2-5, with 7 positions matching TRBD1. For the CDR3, the DNA is TGTGCCAGCAGCCAAAGGGGGCCACGAGGGGAGACCCAGTACTTC. It encodes CASSQRGPRGETQYF.